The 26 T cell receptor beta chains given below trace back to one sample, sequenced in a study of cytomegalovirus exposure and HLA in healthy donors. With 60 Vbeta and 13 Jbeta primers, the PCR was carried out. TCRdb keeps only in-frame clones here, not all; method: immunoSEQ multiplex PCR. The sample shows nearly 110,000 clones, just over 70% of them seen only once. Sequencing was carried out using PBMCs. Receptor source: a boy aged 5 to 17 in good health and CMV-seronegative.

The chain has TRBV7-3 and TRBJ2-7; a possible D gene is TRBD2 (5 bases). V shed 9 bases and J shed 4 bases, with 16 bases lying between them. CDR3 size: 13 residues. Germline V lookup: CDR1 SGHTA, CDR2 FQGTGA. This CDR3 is CASSRDSSYEQYF. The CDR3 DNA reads TGTGCCAGTTCTCGGGATTCCTCTTACGAGCAGTACTTC.

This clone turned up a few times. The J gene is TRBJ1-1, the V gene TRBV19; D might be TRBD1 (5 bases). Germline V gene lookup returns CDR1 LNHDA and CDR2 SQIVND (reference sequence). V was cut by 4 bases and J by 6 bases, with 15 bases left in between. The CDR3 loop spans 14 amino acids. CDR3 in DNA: TGTGCCAGTAGTAATAGAGCAGGGTTATCTGAAGCTTTCTTT. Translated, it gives CASSNRAGLSEAFF.

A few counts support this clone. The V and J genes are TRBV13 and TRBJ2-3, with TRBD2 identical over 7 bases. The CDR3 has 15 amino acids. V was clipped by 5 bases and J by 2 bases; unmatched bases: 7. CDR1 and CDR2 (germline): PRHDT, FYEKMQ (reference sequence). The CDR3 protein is CASSERAGLTDTQYF. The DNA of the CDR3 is TGTGCCAGCAGCGAAAGAGCGGGACTCACAGATACGCAGTATTTT. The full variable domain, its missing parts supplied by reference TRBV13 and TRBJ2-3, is AAGVIQSPRHLIKEKRETATLKCYPIPRHDTVYWYQQGPGQDPQFLISFYEKMQSDKGSIPDRFSAQQFSDYHSELNMSSLELGDSALYFCASSERAGLTDTQYFGPGTRLTVL.

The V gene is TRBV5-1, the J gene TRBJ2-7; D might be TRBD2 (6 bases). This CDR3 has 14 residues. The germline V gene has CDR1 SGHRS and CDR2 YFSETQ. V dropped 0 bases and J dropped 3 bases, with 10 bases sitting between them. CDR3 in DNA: TGCGCCAGCAGCTTGGGCGGGCGGGACTACGAGCAGTACTTC. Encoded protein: CASSLGGRDYEQYF. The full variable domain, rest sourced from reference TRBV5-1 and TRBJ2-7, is KAGVTQTPRYLIKTRGQQVTLSCSPISGHRSVSWYQQTPGQGLQFLFEYFSETQRNKGNFPGRFSGRQFSNSRSEMNVSTLELGDSALYLCASSLGGRDYEQYFGPGTRLTVT.

The CDR3: CASSVASGYNEQFF. Here the CDR3 DNA reads TGTGCCAGCAGCGTAGCGAGCGGATACAATGAGCAGTTCTTC. The J gene is TRBJ2-1, the V gene TRBV9; the D gene is possibly TRBD2 (5 bases). The CDR3 covers 14 residues. Germline lookup yields CDR1 SGDLS and CDR2 YYNGEE. Trimming stripped 0 bases from V and 4 bases from J, with 8 bases between.

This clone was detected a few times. CDR3 DNA sequence: TGTGCCTGGAGTCGGCAGGGGGGTTCGTACGAGCAGTACTTC. Protein product: CAWSRQGGSYEQYF. This chain uses TRBV30 with TRBJ2-7, with a tentative D call TRBD1 (7 bases). The CDR3 has 14 amino acids. Germline CDR1 GTSNPN, CDR2 SVGIG (reference sequence). Trimming stripped 2 bases from V and 4 bases from J, with 15 bases between.

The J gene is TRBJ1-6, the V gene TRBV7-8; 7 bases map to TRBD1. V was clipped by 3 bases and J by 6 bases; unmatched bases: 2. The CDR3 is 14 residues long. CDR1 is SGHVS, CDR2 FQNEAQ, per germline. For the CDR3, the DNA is TGTGCCAGCAGCTTGGGACAGATTAATTCACCCCTCCACTTT. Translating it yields CASSLGQINSPLHF.

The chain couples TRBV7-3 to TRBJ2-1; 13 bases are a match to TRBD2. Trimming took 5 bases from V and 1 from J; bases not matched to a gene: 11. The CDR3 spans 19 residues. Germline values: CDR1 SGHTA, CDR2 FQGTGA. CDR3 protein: CASSPAGTSGKASYNEQFF. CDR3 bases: TGTGCCAGCAGCCCAGCCGGGACTAGCGGGAAGGCTTCCTACAATGAGCAGTTCTTC.

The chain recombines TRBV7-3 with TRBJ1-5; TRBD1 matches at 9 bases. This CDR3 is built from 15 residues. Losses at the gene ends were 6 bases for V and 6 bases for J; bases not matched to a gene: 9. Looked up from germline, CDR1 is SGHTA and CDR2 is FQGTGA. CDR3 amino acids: CASSPTGGKGQPQHF. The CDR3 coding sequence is TGTGCCAGCAGTCCCACAGGGGGCAAGGGTCAGCCCCAGCATTTT.

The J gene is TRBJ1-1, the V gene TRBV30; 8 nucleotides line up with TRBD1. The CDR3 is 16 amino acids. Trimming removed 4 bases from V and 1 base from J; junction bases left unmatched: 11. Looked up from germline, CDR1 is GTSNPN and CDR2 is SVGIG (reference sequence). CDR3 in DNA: TGTGCCTGGATTAGGACAGGGAAGCGGTGGAACACTGAAGCTTTCTTT. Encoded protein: CAWIRTGKRWNTEAFF.

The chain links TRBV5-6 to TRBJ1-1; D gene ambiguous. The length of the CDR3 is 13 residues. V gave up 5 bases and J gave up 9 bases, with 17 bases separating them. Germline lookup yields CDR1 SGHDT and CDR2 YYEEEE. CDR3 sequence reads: CASSLPEQYKAFF. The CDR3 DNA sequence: TGTGCCAGCAGTTTACCGGAACAGTATAAAGCTTTCTTT.

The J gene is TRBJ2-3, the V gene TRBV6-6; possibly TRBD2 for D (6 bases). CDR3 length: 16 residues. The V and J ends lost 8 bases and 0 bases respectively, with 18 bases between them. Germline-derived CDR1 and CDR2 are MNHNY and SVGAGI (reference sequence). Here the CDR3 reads CASRRGLRASTDTQYF. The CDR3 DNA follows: TGTGCCAGCCGAAGGGGACTCCGTGCTAGCACAGATACGCAGTATTTT.

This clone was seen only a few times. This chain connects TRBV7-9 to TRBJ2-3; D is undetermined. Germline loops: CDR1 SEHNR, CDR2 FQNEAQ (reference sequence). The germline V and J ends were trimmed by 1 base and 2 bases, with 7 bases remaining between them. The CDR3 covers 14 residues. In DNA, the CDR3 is TGTGCCAGCAGCTTAGTTTCCTACACAGATACGCAGTATTTT. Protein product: CASSLVSYTDTQYF.

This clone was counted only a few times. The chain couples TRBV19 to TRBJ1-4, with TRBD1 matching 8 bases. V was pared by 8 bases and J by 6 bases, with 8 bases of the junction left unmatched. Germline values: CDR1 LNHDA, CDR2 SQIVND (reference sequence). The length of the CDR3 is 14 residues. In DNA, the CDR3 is TGTGCCAGTTCCGTCCAGGGGGCTGATGAAAAACTGTTTTTT. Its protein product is CASSVQGADEKLFF. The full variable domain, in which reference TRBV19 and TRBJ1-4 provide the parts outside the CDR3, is DGGITQSPKYLFRKEGQNVTLSCEQNLNHDAMYWYRQDPGQGLRLIYYSQIVNDFQKGDIAEGYSVSREKKESFPLTVTSAQKNPTAFYLCASSVQGADEKLFFGSGTQLSVL.

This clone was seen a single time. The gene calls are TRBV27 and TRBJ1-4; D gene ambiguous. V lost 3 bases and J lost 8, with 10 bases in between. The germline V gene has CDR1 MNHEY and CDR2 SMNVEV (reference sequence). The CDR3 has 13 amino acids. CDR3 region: CASSFGPTEKLFF. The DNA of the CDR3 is TGTGCCAGCAGTTTTGGGCCTACCGAAAAACTGTTTTTT.

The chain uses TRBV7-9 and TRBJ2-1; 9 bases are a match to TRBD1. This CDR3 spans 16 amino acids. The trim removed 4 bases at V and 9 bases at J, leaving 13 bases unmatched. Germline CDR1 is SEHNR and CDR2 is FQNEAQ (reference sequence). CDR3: CASSSADRGRAIEQFF. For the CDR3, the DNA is TGTGCCAGCAGCTCCGCGGACAGGGGACGGGCTATTGAGCAGTTCTTC. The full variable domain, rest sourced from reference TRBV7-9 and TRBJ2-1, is DTGVSQNPRHKITKRGQNVTFRCDPISEHNRLYWYRQTLGQGPEFLTYFQNEAQLEKSRLLSDRFSAERPKGSFSTLEIQRTEQGDSAMYLCASSSADRGRAIEQFFGPGTRLTVL.

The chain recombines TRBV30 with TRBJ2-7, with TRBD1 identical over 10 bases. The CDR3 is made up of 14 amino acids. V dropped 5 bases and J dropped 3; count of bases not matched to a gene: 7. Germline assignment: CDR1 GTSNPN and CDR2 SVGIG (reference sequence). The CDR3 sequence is CAWGQGGGNYEQYF. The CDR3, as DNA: TGTGCCTGGGGACAGGGGGGCGGTAACTACGAGCAGTACTTC.

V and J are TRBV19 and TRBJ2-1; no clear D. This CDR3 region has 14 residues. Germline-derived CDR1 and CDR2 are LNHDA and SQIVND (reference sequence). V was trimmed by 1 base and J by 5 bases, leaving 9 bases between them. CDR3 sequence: CASSIGVLDNEQFF. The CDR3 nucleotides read TGTGCCAGTAGTATAGGCGTCCTTGACAATGAGCAGTTCTTC.

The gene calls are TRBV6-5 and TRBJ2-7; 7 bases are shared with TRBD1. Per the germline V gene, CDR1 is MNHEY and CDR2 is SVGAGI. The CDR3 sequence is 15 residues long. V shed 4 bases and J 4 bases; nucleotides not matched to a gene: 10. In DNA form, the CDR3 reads TGTGCCAGCAGTTTTGGGACAGCAAATTTTTACGAGCAGTACTTC. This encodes CASSFGTANFYEQYF.

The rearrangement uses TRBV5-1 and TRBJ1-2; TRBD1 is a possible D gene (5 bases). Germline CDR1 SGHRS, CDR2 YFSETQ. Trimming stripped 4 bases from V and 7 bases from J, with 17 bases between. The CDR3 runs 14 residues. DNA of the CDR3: TGCGCCAGCAGCAGCGGGCAGGGCGGGCGTGGCTACACCTTC. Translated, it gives CASSSGQGGRGYTF.

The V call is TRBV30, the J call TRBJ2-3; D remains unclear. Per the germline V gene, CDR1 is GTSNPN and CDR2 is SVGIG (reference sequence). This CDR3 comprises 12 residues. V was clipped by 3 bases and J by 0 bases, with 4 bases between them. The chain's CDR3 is CAWRGSTDTQYF. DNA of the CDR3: TGTGCCTGGAGGGGCAGCACAGATACGCAGTATTTT.

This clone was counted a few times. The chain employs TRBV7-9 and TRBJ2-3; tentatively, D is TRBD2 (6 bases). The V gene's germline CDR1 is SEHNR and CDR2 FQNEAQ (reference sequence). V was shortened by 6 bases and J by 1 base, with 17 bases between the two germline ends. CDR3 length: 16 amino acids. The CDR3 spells CASSRRPGEGTDTQYF. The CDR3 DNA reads TGTGCCAGCAGTAGAAGGCCGGGGGAAGGCACAGATACGCAGTATTTT.

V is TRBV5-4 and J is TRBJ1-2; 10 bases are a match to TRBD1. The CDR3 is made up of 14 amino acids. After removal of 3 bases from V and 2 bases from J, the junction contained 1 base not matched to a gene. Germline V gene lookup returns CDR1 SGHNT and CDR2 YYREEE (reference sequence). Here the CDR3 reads CASSWTGGNYGYTF. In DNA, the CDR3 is TGTGCCAGCAGCTGGACAGGGGGGAACTATGGCTACACCTTC.

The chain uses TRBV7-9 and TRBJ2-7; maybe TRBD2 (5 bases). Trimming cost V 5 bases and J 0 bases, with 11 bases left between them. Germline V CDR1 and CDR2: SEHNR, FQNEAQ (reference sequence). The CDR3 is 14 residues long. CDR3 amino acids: CASSGGPSSYEQYF. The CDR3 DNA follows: TGTGCCAGCAGCGGCGGGCCAAGCTCCTACGAGCAGTACTTC. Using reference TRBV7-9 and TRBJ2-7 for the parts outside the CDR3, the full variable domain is DTGVSQNPRHKITKRGQNVTFRCDPISEHNRLYWYRQTLGQGPEFLTYFQNEAQLEKSRLLSDRFSAERPKGSFSTLEIQRTEQGDSAMYLCASSGGPSSYEQYFGPGTRLTVT.

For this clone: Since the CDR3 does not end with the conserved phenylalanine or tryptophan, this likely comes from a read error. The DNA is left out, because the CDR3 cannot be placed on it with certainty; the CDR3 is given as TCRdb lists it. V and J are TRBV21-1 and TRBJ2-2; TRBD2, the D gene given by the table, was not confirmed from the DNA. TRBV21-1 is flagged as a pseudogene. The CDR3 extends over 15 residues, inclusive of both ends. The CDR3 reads CASSKTDPGTGELFV.

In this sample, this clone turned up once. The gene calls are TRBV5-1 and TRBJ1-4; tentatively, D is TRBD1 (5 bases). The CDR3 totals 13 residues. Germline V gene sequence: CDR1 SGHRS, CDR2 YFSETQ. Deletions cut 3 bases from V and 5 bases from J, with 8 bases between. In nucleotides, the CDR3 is TGCGCCAGCAGCTGGGGCCCCAATGAAAAACTGTTTTTT. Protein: CASSWGPNEKLFF.